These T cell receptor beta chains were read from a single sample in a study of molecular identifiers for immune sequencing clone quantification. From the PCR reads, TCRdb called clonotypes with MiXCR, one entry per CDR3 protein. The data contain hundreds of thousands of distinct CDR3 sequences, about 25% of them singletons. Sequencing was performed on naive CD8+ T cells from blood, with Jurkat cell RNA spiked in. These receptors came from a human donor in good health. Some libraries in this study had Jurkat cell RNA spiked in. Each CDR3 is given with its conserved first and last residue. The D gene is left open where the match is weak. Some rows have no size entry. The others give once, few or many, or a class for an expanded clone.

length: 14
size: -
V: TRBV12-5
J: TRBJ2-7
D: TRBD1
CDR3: CASGLGDRGHEQYF
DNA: TGTGCTAGTGGTTTGGGGGACAGGGGACACGAGCAGTACTTC

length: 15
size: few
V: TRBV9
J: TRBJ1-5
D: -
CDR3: CASSVEGRRNQPQHF
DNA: TGTGCCAGCAGCGTAGAAGGGAGGCGCAATCAGCCCCAGCATTTT

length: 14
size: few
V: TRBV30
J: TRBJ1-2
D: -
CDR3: CAWSSARATYGYTF
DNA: TGTGCCTGGAGTTCTGCCCGTGCGACATATGGCTACACCTTC

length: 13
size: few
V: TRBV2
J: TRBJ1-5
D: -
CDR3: CASWGESNQPQHF
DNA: TGTGCCAGCTGGGGGGAGAGCAATCAGCCCCAGCATTTT

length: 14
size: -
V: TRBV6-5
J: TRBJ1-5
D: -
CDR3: CASSYASYNQPQHF
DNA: TGTGCCAGCAGTTACGCCAGTTACAATCAGCCCCAGCATTTT

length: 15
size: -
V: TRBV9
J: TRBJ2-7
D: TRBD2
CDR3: CASSVGSGSSYEQYF
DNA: TGTGCCAGCAGCGTAGGGAGCGGGAGCTCCTACGAGCAGTACTTC

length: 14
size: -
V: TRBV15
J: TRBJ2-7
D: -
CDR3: CATSTVRDLREQYF
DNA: TGTGCCACCAGCACTGTTAGGGACCTTAGGGAGCAGTACTTC

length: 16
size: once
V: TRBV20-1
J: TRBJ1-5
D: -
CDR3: CSARDVKSYSNQPLHF
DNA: TGCAGTGCTAGAGATGTGAAGTCATATAGCAATCAGCCCCTGCATTTT

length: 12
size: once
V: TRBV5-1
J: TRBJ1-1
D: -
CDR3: CARRRTNTEAFF
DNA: TGCGCCCGCCGCCGTACGAACACTGAAGCTTTCTTT

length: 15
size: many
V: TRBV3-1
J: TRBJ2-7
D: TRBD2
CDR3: CASSPRGAGGYEQYF
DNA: TGTGCCAGCAGCCCCCGAGGAGCGGGAGGGTACGAGCAGTACTTC

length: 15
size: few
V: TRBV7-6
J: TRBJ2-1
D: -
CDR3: CASSLRPSSYNEQFF
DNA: TGTGCCAGCAGCTTACGACCGAGCTCCTACAATGAGCAGTTCTTC

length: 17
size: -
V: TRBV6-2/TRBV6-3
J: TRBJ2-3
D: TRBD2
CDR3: CASSYPSTSGNTDTQYF
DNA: TGTGCCAGCAGTTACCCGTCGACTAGCGGAAACACAGATACGCAGTATTTT

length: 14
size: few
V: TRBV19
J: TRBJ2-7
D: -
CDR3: CASSMGPVSYEQYF
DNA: TGTGCCAGTAGTATGGGACCGGTCTCCTACGAGCAGTACTTC

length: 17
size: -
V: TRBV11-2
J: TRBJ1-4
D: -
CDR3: CASSLPGGGEVLKKLFF
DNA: TGTGCCAGCAGCTTACCGGGCGGAGGGGAGGTATTGAAAAAACTGTTTTTT

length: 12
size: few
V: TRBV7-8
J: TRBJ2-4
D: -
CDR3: CASSLAAGFQYF
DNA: TGTGCCAGCAGCTTAGCCGCTGGGTTTCAATACTTC

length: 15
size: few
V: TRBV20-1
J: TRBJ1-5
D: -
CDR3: CSARDRNRPTQPQHF
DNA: TGCAGTGCTAGAGATCGGAACAGGCCGACTCAGCCCCAGCATTTT

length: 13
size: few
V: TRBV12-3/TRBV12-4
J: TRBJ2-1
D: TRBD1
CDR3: CASSFDRAYEQFF
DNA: TGTGCCAGCAGTTTTGACAGGGCGTACGAGCAGTTCTTC

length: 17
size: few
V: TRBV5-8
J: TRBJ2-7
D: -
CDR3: CASSLRVGETSAYEQYF
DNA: TGTGCCAGCAGCTTGAGGGTAGGGGAGACGTCGGCCTACGAGCAGTACTTC

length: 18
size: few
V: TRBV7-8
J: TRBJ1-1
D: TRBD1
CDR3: CASSGDRGRDLLNTEAFF
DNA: TGTGCCAGCAGCGGAGACAGGGGCCGCGACCTATTGAACACTGAAGCTTTCTTT

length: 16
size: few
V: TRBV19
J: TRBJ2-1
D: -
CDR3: CASSGGARSSYNEQFF
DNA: TGTGCCAGTAGTGGTGGTGCGAGAAGCTCCTACAATGAGCAGTTCTTC

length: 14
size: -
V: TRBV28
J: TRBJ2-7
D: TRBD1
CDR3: CASSFGRQGYEQYF
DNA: TGTGCCAGCAGTTTCGGCAGACAGGGCTACGAGCAGTACTTC

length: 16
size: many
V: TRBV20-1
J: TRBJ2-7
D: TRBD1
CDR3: CSAGGQRPSRSYEQYF
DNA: TGCAGTGCTGGGGGACAGCGGCCGTCTCGATCCTACGAGCAGTACTTC

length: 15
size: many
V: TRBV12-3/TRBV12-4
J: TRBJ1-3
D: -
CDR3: CASSPDGSSGNTIYF
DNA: TGCGCCAGCAGCCCCGACGGTAGCTCTGGAAACACCATATATTTT

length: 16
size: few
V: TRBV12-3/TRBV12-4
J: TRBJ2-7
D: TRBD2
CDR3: CASSSPGLAGSYEQYF
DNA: TGTGCCAGCAGTTCGCCGGGACTAGCGGGGTCCTACGAGCAGTACTTC

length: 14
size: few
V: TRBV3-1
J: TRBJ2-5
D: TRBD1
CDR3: CASSQTGTGQTQYF
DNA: TGTGCCAGCAGCCAGACCGGGACAGGGCAGACCCAGTACTTC

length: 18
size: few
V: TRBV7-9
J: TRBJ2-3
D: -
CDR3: CASTPGRRGQGILDTQYF
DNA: TGTGCCAGCACCCCTGGGCGGCGGGGACAAGGGATTTTAGATACGCAGTATTTT

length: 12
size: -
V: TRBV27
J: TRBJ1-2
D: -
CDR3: CAREVQFYGYTF
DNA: TGTGCCAGGGAGGTACAATTCTATGGCTACACCTTC

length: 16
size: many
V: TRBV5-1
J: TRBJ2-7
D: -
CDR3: CASSLALSGQGYEQYF
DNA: TGCGCCAGCAGCTTGGCCTTGTCAGGGCAGGGCTACGAGCAGTACTTC

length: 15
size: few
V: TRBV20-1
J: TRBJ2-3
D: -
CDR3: CSARDWAASTDTQYF
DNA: TGCAGTGCTAGAGATTGGGCAGCTAGCACAGATACGCAGTATTTT

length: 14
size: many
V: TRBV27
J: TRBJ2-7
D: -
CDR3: CASSLLQSDSEQYF
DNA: TGTGCCAGCAGTTTGTTACAGAGCGACTCCGAGCAGTACTTC

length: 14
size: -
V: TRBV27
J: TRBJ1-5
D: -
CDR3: CASSLSLGYQPQHF
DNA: TGTGCCAGCAGTTTATCCTTGGGGTATCAGCCCCAGCATTTT

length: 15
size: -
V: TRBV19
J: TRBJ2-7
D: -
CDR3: CASSVDELSSYEQYF
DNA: TGTGCCAGTAGTGTAGACGAGCTTAGCTCCTACGAGCAGTACTTC

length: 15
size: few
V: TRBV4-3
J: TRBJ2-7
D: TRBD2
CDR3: CASSQSAGGLYEQYF
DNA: TGCGCCAGCAGCCAATCAGCGGGGGGGCTTTACGAGCAGTACTTC

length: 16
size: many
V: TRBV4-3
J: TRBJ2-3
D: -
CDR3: CASSQEGLLPADTQYF
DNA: TGCGCCAGCAGCCAAGAAGGCTTGCTACCCGCAGATACGCAGTATTTT

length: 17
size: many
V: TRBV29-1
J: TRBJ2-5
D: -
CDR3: CSVEDIYGKQVQETQYF
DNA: TGCAGCGTTGAAGATATATATGGGAAACAAGTCCAAGAGACCCAGTACTTC

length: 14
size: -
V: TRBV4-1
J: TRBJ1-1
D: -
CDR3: CASSQQGVNTEAFF
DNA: TGCGCCAGCAGCCAGCAGGGCGTGAACACTGAAGCTTTCTTT

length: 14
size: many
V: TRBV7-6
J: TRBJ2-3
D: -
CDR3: CASSLRRGADTQYF
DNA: TGTGCCAGCAGCTTAAGGAGGGGGGCAGATACGCAGTATTTT

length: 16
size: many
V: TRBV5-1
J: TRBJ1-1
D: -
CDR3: CASSGDLQAVNTEAFF
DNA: TGCGCCAGCAGCGGGGACCTACAAGCCGTGAACACTGAAGCTTTCTTT

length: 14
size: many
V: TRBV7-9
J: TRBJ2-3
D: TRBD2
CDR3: CASSSGLGTDTQYF
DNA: TGTGCCAGCAGCTCTGGACTAGGTACAGATACGCAGTATTTT